The present entry profiles one T cell receptor beta chain with its context. Its antigen is unidentified. A single base separates this from a much larger clone, so it may be a read error. This sample is part of a study of read filtering for tumor transcriptome and immune sequencing. The study's findings and limits: The CD138-negative fraction was mixed bone marrow immune cells, not pure T cells.

The library was built from around 380 ng RNA with molecular barcoded adaptors for alpha/delta and beta/gamma chains. TCRdb processed the reads anew with MiXCR; each CDR3 protein has one entry. The sample has about 40,000 distinct CDR3 sequences, about an eighth seen once. The CDR3 sequence is 16 residues long. Per germline, CDR1 SNHLY and CDR2 FYNNEI. Every patient had bone marrow sampled while the disease was active. The chain is built from TRBV2 and TRBJ2-1; 7 bases are shared with TRBD2. The receptor's source is a donor over 35 with multiple myeloma. Sample: a population of CD138-negative cells sorted from bone marrow. The DNA of the CDR3 is TGTGCCAGCAGATCTACTAGCGCTCTGAACCACAATGAGCAGCTCTTC. This gives the protein CASRSTSALNHNEQLF.